This T cell receptor beta chain comes out of a study of blood T cells in healthy people across ages. Germline V gene lookup returns CDR1 MNHEY and CDR2 SVGEGT. The CDR3 is 13 residues long. Trimming shortened V by 8 bases and J by 0 bases, and 10 bases separated the two germline ends. The second PCR ran roughly 7 to 12 cycles with a sample-barcoded 5' primer and J-beta primers. With 12 random nucleotides, a template-switch adaptor tagged each individual cDNA molecule. In TCRdb, the 5' RACE reads were re-called with MiXCR into one record per CDR3 protein. The sample has hundreds of thousands of distinct CDR3 sequences, around two fifths seen once. In terms of origin and age, donors were healthy Caucasian individuals from Russia aged roughly 6 to 95. PBMCs numbering at least 7 million were isolated per sample. This clonotype appeared a few times.

V is TRBV6-2 or TRBV6-3 and J is TRBJ1-1; D is ambiguous. The sample taken for sequencing was blood. This TCR was sampled from a man aged 60-69 years in good health. CDR3 DNA sequence: TGTGCCAGCCTCCTTGGAATGAACACTGAAGCTTTCTTT. It codes for CASLLGMNTEAFF.